The source of this TCR beta chain is a study of blood T cell repertoires in COVID-19. Background on the study: The cDNA or gDNA used as material had been derived from T cells, B-cell-depleted T cells, or PBMCs.

Profiling relied on immunoSEQ multiplex PCR, and the TCRdb table lists in-frame clones only, not all of them. The sample shows 90,000 to 100,000 clones, 82% of them seen only once. Germline V gene lookup returns CDR1 ENHRY and CDR2 SYGVKD. V gave up 6 bases and J gave up 2 bases; unmatched junction bases: 5. This CDR3 has 14 amino acids. The clonotype comes from a man aged 70-80 years with active or convalescent COVID-19. Input material: peripheral blood. The V and J genes are TRBV10-3 and TRBJ2-3; 7 bases agree with TRBD2. The CDR3 DNA sequence: TGTGCCATCAGACCGAGCGGGGTCACAGATACGCAGTATTTT. This translates into CAIRPSGVTDTQYF.